This paragraph covers one TCR beta chain sequence. This specimen belongs to a study of T cells expressing NK-cell markers. Turning to the study itself: Repertoire data for TCR beta were derived from sorted T cells (CD3+CD56+NKG2C+, CD3+CD56+NKG2C- and CD3+CD56-NKG2C+).

With the 5' RACE reads reprocessed, TCRdb shows one record per CDR3 protein and no DNA. The sample totals approximately 380,000 distinct CDR3 sequences. The CDR3 is 15 residues long. Germline V lookup: CDR1 SEHNR, CDR2 FQNEAQ (reference sequence). The source material was blood T cells: a sorted CD56 or NKG2C T cell subset, CD4+ or CD8+ T cells, or bulk PBMC T cells (not recorded which). The chain is built from TRBV7-9 and TRBJ2-5; the D gene TCRdb calls, TRBD1, cannot be checked with no DNA. This sequence was found in a man aged 18 to 69 in good health. This CDR3 is CASRIQGGPIETQYF.